The rows below give T cell receptor beta chains drawn from one sample of a study of blood T cell repertoires in COVID-19. TCRdb's table, derived via immunoSEQ multiplex PCR, lists solely in-frame clones and lacks some. Seen here are hundreds of thousands of clones, 80% to 90% observed once, and the top ten hold roughly 4%. The sample consisted of PBMCs or T cells enriched from blood (not recorded which). These receptors were collected from a woman aged 30 to 39 who had been exposed to COVID-19. Each CDR3 is given without its conserved first and last residue. D genes are given only for firm matches.

d_gene: NA
v_gene: TRBV6-5
CDR3aa: ASRSGVPSYYEQY

d_gene: NA
v_gene: TRBV29-1
CDR3aa: SVSPDMSSGNTIY

d_gene: NA
v_gene: TRBV3-1/TRBV3-2
CDR3aa: ASSSTGYGYT

d_gene: NA
v_gene: TRBV7-3
CDR3aa: ASSLRPGGGNSPLH

d_gene: NA
v_gene: TRBV5-1
CDR3aa: ASSLNVPTTNEKLF

d_gene: NA
v_gene: TRBV24-1
CDR3aa: ATSDLPNRARNEQF

d_gene: TRBD1
v_gene: TRBV5-1
CDR3aa: ASSMAWDRNTEAF

d_gene: TRBD1
v_gene: TRBV27
CDR3aa: ASSLSKTGEGKPQH

d_gene: TRBD1
v_gene: TRBV3-1/TRBV3-2
CDR3aa: ASSQTGGDQPQH

d_gene: TRBD1
v_gene: TRBV7-2
CDR3aa: ASSLRTGGAGANVLT

d_gene: NA
v_gene: TRBV2
CDR3aa: ASRREWDTGELF

d_gene: NA
v_gene: TRBV7-9
CDR3aa: ASSFWQGQGGYT

d_gene: NA
v_gene: TRBV6-1
CDR3aa: ASSDVKGAEAF

d_gene: NA
v_gene: TRBV10-3
CDR3aa: AIRAAGNEQF

d_gene: TRBD2
v_gene: TRBV30
CDR3aa: AWKRVGGLSEQY

d_gene: NA
v_gene: TRBV20-1
CDR3aa: SASPGYGYT

d_gene: NA
v_gene: TRBV19
CDR3aa: ASIRPGQGNTIY

d_gene: TRBD1
v_gene: TRBV12-3/TRBV12-4
CDR3aa: ASKTGGETQY

d_gene: NA
v_gene: TRBV27
CDR3aa: ASRQGIYEQY

d_gene: TRBD2
v_gene: TRBV10-1
CDR3aa: ASSAGASGVTDTQY

d_gene: NA
v_gene: TRBV7-9
CDR3aa: ASSWDTSYNSPLH

d_gene: NA
v_gene: TRBV27
CDR3aa: ASSLSSRASSYEQY

d_gene: TRBD2
v_gene: TRBV19
CDR3aa: ASSILYWDLTGGDIQY

d_gene: NA
v_gene: TRBV7-2
CDR3aa: ASSLATVNTEAF

d_gene: TRBD1
v_gene: TRBV6-5
CDR3aa: ASSPNRGLVYGYT

d_gene: NA
v_gene: TRBV5-1
CDR3aa: ASSPPGDTQY

d_gene: TRBD1
v_gene: TRBV27
CDR3aa: ASSTGTGIIRSLH

d_gene: TRBD2
v_gene: TRBV25-1
CDR3aa: ASSETGGFFEQF

d_gene: TRBD2
v_gene: TRBV27
CDR3aa: ASSPPGLGNYEQY

d_gene: NA
v_gene: TRBV28
CDR3aa: ASISGDTGELF